This TCR beta chain is from a study of T cell responses to AZD1222 COVID-19 vaccine. Study results and caveats: Reportedly, nearly half the spike-specific TCRs target unmutated variant regions. Possibly, clonal diversity was underestimated; donors were largely white British and included more females. Seropositive at baseline were only a handful of AZD1222 recipients.

Concerning this clone: Its target is not known.

Libraries were prepared by immunoSEQ multiplex PCR; TCRdb keeps only in-frame clonotypes and omits some of them. The repertoire consists of under 150,000 clones, with more than 85% occurring once and the leading ten covering 3% to 4%. V was cut by 11 bases and J by 6 bases, with 16 bases left in between. Germline CDR1 is MNHEY and CDR2 is SMNVEV (reference sequence). The length of the CDR3 is 12 residues. The source was peripheral blood, collected 28 days after the second AZD1222 dose. The TCR was taken from an adult who received the AZD1222 COVID-19 vaccine. The chain couples TRBV27 to TRBJ2-5; D is unclear. CDR3 amino acids: CASVVGRKTQYF. The CDR3 region has the DNA TGTGCCTCCGTCGTCGGACGGAAGACCCAGTACTTC.